The 12 T cell receptor beta chains in this list originate from one sample, sequenced in a study of CXCR3-negative and CXCR3-positive naive CD8 T cells. Study outcomes and limitations: For CXCR3-positive naive cells, TRB CDR3s were more hydrophobic than those of CXCR3-negative naive cells.

Their specific antigens are unknown. UMI-labeled TRB cDNA libraries were prepared by 5' RACE. Reprocessing the 5' RACE reads, TCRdb reports a single entry for every CDR3 protein and omits DNA. This listing includes some 68,000 distinct CDR3 sequences. The sequencing sample was made of naive CXCR3+ CD8+ T cells from blood. Subset given: CD45RO-CCR7+CD27+CD95- naive CD8+ T cells expressing CXCR3 (TNR3+). All receptors come from a human donor in good health. Some clones in this sample may be carry-over from other donors' samples.

The chain has TRBV7-3 and TRBJ2-3; TCRdb's D gene call, TRBD2, goes unchecked for lack of DNA. The CDR3 contains 14 residues. From germline, CDR1 is SGHTA and CDR2 FQGTGA. CDR3 amino acids: CASSQGLITDTQYF.

The J gene is TRBJ2-2, the V gene TRBV29-1. From germline, CDR1 is SQVTM and CDR2 ANQGSEA. The CDR3 loop spans 15 amino acids. The CDR3 region is CSVGGGEISTGELFF.

This sequence joins TRBV15 and TRBJ1-2; TCRdb lists TRBD1, though no DNA is available to test this call. CDR1 and CDR2 from the germline V gene are LNHNV and YYDKDF (reference sequence). CDR3 length: 15 amino acids. CDR3: CATSTHRDTVYGYTF.

The chain is built from TRBV5-1 and TRBJ2-3; the D call from TCRdb, TRBD2, cannot be confirmed without DNA. The CDR3 is made up of 15 amino acids. Germline CDR1 reads SGHRS; CDR2 reads YFSETQ. The CDR3 sequence: CATETSGGHTDTQYF.

The chain uses TRBV11-2 and TRBJ2-7; the TCRdb call, TRBD2, lacks DNA for checking. Germline CDR1 reads SGHAT; CDR2 reads FQNNGV. This CDR3 has 15 residues. The CDR3 region is CASGRWASGLYEQYF.

The chain uses TRBV9 and TRBJ1-1; TCRdb picks TRBD1, but there is no DNA to check that call. Germline V lookup: CDR1 SGDLS, CDR2 YYNGEE. The CDR3 has 17 residues. CDR3 in amino acids: CASSLRDGQGGDTEAFF.

This sequence joins TRBV20-1 and TRBJ2-1. The germline V gene has CDR1 DFQATT and CDR2 SNEGSKA (reference sequence). The CDR3 extends over 12 amino acids. CDR3 amino acids: CSASESYNEQFF.

V usage is TRBV6-5 and J usage is TRBJ1-5. Germline V gives CDR1 MNHEY, CDR2 SVGAGI. The CDR3 has 13 amino acids. CDR3 protein: CASSYSSGQPQHF.

The genes are TRBV27 and TRBJ2-1; without DNA, the TCRdb call of TRBD1 cannot be checked. This CDR3 spans 15 amino acids. Germline V gene data show CDR1 as MNHEY and CDR2 as SMNVEV (reference sequence). The CDR3 protein is CASSPGQGPMNEQFF.

V is TRBV28 and J is TRBJ2-2; there is no DNA to check the TCRdb D call of TRBD2. The CDR3 has 18 residues. Looked up from germline, CDR1 is MDHEN and CDR2 is SYDVKM. CDR3 loop: CASRVSPSGDKGTGELFF.

The chain couples TRBV24-1 to TRBJ2-1; TCRdb selects TRBD1, and the lack of DNA leaves this call unchecked. This CDR3 is 14 amino acids long. CDR1 and CDR2 (germline): KGHDR, SFDVKD. The CDR3 sequence is CATSEVGANNEQFF.

The chain recombines TRBV9 with TRBJ2-7; TCRdb designates TRBD1, a call that cannot be tested without DNA. Germline CDR1 reads SGDLS; CDR2 reads YYNGEE. This CDR3 is built from 14 residues. The CDR3 spells CASSVGGAAYEQYF.